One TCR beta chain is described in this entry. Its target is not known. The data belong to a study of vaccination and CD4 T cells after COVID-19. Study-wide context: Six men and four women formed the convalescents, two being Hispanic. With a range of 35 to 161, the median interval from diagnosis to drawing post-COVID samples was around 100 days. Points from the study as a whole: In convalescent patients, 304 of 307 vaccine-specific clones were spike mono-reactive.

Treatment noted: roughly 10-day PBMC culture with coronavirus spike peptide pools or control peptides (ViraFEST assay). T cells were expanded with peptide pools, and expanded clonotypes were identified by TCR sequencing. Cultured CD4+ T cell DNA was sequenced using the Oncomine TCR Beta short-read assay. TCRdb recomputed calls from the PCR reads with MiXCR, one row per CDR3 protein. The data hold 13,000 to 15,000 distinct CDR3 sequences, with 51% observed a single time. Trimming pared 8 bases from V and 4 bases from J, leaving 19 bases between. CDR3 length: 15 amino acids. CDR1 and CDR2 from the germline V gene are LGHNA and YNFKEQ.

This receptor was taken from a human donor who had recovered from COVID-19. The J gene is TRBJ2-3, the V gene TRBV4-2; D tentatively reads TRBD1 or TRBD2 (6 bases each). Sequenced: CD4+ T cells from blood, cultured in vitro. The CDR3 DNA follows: TGTGCCAGCGGACCGGAGGGGGATACAGCAGATACGCAGTATTTT. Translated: CASGPEGDTADTQYF.